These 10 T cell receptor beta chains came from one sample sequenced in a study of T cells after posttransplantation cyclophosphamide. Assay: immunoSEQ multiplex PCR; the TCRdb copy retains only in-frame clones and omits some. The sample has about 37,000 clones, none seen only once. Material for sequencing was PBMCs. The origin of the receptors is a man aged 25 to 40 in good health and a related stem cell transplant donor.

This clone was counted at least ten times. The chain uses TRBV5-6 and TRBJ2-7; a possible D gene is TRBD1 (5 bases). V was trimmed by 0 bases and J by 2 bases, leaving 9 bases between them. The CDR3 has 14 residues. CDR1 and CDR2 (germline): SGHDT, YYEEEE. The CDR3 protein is CASSLDQGTYEQYF. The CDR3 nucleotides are TGTGCCAGCAGCTTGGATCAGGGCACCTACGAGCAGTACTTC. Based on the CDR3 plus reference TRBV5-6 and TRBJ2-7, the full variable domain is DAGVTQSPTHLIKTRGQQVTLRCSPKSGHDTVSWYQQALGQGPQFIFQYYEEEERQRGNFPDRFSGHQFPNYSSELNVNALLLGDSALYLCASSLDQGTYEQYFGPGTRLTVT.

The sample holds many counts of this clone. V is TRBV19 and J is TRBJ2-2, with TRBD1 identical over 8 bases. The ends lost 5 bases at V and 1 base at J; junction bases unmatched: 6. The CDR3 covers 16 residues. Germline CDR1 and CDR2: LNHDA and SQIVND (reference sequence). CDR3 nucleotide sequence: TGTGCCAGTAGTGAAGGGACAGGAGTGAACACCGGGGAGCTGTTTTTT. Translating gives CASSEGTGVNTGELFF.

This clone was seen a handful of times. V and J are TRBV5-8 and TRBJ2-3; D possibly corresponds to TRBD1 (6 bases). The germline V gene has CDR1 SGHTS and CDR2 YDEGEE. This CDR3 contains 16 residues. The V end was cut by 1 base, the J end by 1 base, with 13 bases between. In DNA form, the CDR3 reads TGTGCCAGCAGCTTGCCCACAGGGTTGGGCACAGATACGCAGTATTTT. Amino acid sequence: CASSLPTGLGTDTQYF.

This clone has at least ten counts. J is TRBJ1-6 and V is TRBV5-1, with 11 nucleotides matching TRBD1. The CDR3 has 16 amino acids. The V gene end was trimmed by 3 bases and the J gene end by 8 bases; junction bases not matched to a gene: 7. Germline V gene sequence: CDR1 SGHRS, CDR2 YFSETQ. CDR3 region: CASSSQGGQGDSPLHF. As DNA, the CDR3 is TGCGCCAGCAGCTCACAAGGGGGACAGGGGGATTCACCCCTCCACTTT.

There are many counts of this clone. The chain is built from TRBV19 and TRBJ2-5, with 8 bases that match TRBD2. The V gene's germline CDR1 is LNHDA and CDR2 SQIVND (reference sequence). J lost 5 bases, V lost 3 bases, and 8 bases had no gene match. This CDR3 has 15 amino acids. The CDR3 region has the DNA TGTGCCAGTAGTATCATCGGGGGGGGCGGGGAGACCCAGTACTTC. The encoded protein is CASSIIGGGGETQYF.

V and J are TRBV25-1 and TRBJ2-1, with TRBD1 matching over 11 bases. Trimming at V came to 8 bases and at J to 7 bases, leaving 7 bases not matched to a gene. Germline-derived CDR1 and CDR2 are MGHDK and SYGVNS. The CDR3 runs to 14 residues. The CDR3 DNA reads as TGTGCCAGCGCCGGACAGGGGGCTAATAATGAGCAGTTCTTC. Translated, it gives CASAGQGANNEQFF.

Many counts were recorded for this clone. CDR3 in amino acids: CASSLGGVGTEAFF. The CDR3 DNA reads as TGCGCCAGCAGCTTGGGGGGGGTAGGTACTGAAGCTTTCTTT. This chain uses TRBV5-1 with TRBJ1-1; TRBD1 might be the D (5 bases). In germline, CDR1 is SGHRS, CDR2 YFSETQ. The CDR3 extends over 14 amino acids. The V and J ends lost 0 bases and 5 bases respectively, with 11 bases between them.

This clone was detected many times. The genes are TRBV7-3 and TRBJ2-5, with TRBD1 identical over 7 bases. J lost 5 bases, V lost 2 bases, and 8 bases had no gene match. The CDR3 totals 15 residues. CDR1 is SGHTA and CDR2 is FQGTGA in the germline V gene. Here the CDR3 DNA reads TGTGCCAGCAGCTTAGATGGCCGAGGGGGCGAGACCCAGTACTTC. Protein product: CASSLDGRGGETQYF.

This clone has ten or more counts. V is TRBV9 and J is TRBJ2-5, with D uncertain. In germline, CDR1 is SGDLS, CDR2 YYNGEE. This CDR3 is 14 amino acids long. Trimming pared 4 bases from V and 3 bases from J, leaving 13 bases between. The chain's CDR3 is CASSRSWAKETQYF. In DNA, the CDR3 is TGTGCCAGCAGCCGATCTTGGGCAAAAGAGACCCAGTACTTC. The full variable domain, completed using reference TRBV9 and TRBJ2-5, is DSGVTQTPKHLITATGQRVTLRCSPRSGDLSVYWYQQSLDQGLQFLIQYYNGEERAKGNILERFSAQQFPDLHSELNLSSLELGDSALYFCASSRSWAKETQYFGPGTRLLVL.

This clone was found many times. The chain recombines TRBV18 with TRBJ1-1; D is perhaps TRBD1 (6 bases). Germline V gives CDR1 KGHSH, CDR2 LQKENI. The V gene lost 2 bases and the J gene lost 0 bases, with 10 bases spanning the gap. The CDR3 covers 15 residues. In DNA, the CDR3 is TGTGCCAGCTCACCAGGGGGCTCGATGAACACTGAAGCTTTCTTT. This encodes CASSPGGSMNTEAFF.